The present entry profiles one TCR beta chain with its context. Sequencing used immunoSEQ v3. Generated by immunoSEQ multiplex PCR, the TCRdb table keeps only in-frame clones and is missing some. The data contain about 55,000 clones, roughly 77% of them singletons. Regarding time point: pre-treatment sample, taken before nivolumab and TIL therapy. The sample originates from a study of TIL therapy for anti-PD-1-resistant metastatic lung cancer. About the study: Tumors were harvested before any PD-1/PD-L1 blockade. Most patients had lung adenocarcinoma. Tumors carried a median around 1.4 non-synonymous mutations per megabase.

Germline assignment: CDR1 GTSNPN and CDR2 SVGIG (reference sequence). V dropped 0 bases and J dropped 0 bases, with 11 bases sitting between them. The CDR3 totals 16 residues. The TCR comes from a person aged 25-85 years with non-small cell lung cancer. Sample: blood, taken at baseline. This chain uses TRBV30 with TRBJ1-4; D is possibly TRBD1 (5 bases). The CDR3 spells CAWSVHRGTTNEKLFF. CDR3 sequence (DNA): TGTGCCTGGAGTGTACATAGGGGCACAACTAATGAAAAACTGTTTTTT.